These T cell receptor beta chains were read from a single sample in a study of Ad26.COV2.S vaccination and SARS-CoV-2 variants. TCRdb's table, derived via immunoSEQ multiplex PCR, lists solely in-frame clones and lacks some. The sample carries around 500,000 clones, roughly nine tenths recorded once. Sequences were derived from peripheral blood, sampled in a trial of Ad26.COV2.S vaccine versus placebo. Receptors were obtained from a person between 18 and 59 years old who received the Ad26.COV2.S COVID-19 vaccine or a placebo. Each CDR3 is given without its conserved first and last residue.

V gene: TRBV28; J gene: TRBJ2-4; CDR3 protein: ASSLTKKNIQY
V gene: TRBV7-9; J gene: TRBJ2-5; CDR3 protein: ASSLPGEPQETQY
V gene: TRBV6-5; J gene: TRBJ2-7; CDR3 protein: ASSYKAEQY
V gene: TRBV5-1; J gene: TRBJ2-7; CDR3 protein: ASRVGGQVHEQY
V gene: TRBV19; J gene: TRBJ1-1; CDR3 protein: ASSIPRGAIMNTEAF
V gene: TRBV19; J gene: TRBJ1-1; CDR3 protein: ASSISGNTEAF
V gene: TRBV27; J gene: TRBJ2-1; CDR3 protein: ASSSPQRSQRPF
V gene: TRBV27; J gene: TRBJ1-4; CDR3 protein: ASSPYSPGQGQNEKLF
V gene: TRBV11-2; J gene: TRBJ2-7; CDR3 protein: ASSLVGYEQY
V gene: TRBV29-1; J gene: TRBJ2-7; CDR3 protein: SPSGVFYEQY
V gene: TRBV6-1; J gene: TRBJ2-6; CDR3 protein: ASRTGGAGANVLT
V gene: TRBV2; J gene: TRBJ1-4; CDR3 protein: ASSRGTGGEKLF
V gene: TRBV20-1; J gene: TRBJ1-4; CDR3 protein: SASGQSPTNEKLF
V gene: TRBV30; J gene: TRBJ1-2; CDR3 protein: AWTRSWGGYT
V gene: TRBV6-5; J gene: TRBJ2-5; CDR3 protein: ASNQPGEETQY
V gene: TRBV7-8; J gene: TRBJ1-3; CDR3 protein: ASRTSGTGNTIY
V gene: TRBV5-1; J gene: TRBJ1-6; CDR3 protein: ASSLLWTSMGSPLH
V gene: TRBV4-1; J gene: TRBJ1-2; CDR3 protein: ASSQYGLGGYT
V gene: TRBV20-1; J gene: TRBJ2-7; CDR3 protein: SASSLYEQY
V gene: TRBV18; J gene: TRBJ1-2; CDR3 protein: ASSRTPGRGNYGYT
V gene: TRBV19; J gene: TRBJ1-4; CDR3 protein: ASSNYGATNEKLF
V gene: TRBV14; J gene: TRBJ2-2; CDR3 protein: ASSQVGSGRNTGELF
V gene: TRBV28; J gene: TRBJ1-5; CDR3 protein: ASSLLNQPQH
V gene: TRBV28; J gene: TRBJ1-2; CDR3 protein: ASVNRVGYGYT
V gene: TRBV6-2/TRBV6-3; J gene: TRBJ2-7; CDR3 protein: ASSFDPGDYEQY
V gene: TRBV18; J gene: TRBJ1-5; CDR3 protein: ASSRDRNQPQH
V gene: TRBV7-3; J gene: TRBJ2-3; CDR3 protein: ASSLRGRSGTDTQY
V gene: TRBV28; J gene: TRBJ2-7; CDR3 protein: ASLPGTAYEQY
V gene: TRBV28; J gene: TRBJ2-7; CDR3 protein: ASSSGYEQY
V gene: TRBV14; J gene: TRBJ2-1; CDR3 protein: ASSQWTSGYNEQF
V gene: TRBV2; J gene: TRBJ2-5; CDR3 protein: ASSEGQGGAETQY